This TCR beta chain appears in the sequencing data of a study of blood T cell dynamics during melanoma immunotherapy. Time point given: week 3, after first cycle of checkpoint inhibitor. Response was assessed by RECIST 1.1 at 12 weeks, except a couple of rapid progressors. Sequencing was performed with immunoSEQ multiplex PCR; in TCRdb, only in-frame clones are kept and a portion is missing. The sample has under 20,000 clones, about 85% seen once. Per the germline V gene, CDR1 is SGHRS and CDR2 is YFSETQ. V shed 0 bases and J shed 3 bases, with 7 bases lying between them. The CDR3 totals 14 residues. The sequence was collected from a human donor with melanoma. The gene calls are TRBV5-1 and TRBJ1-3, with D possibly matching TRBD1 (6 bases). Specimen: blood, collected from a patient treated with checkpoint blockade. The CDR3 DNA follows: TGCGCCAGCAGCTTGGCGACAGGTGGAAACACCATATATTTT. Protein product: CASSLATGGNTIYF.